This T cell receptor beta chain was documented in a study of cytomegalovirus exposure and HLA in healthy donors. Study-level points and caveats: Of the V segments, some could not be distinguished, including TRBV6-2 and TRBV6-3, and were excluded. Sequencing likely generated an artifact that appeared as a cluster of highly shared sequence variants.

Concerning this clone itself: Its antigen is as yet unknown.

Trimming shortened V by 0 bases and J by 4 bases, and 15 bases separated the two germline ends. Germline V gene data show CDR1 as ENHRY and CDR2 as SYGVKD. The CDR3 is 16 residues long. A multiplex PCR was run with 60 Vbeta primers and 13 Jbeta primers. TCRdb's copy holds only in-frame clones and misses some; the assay was immunoSEQ multiplex PCR. The sample lists about 80,000 clones; 75% to 90% were seen once. The V call is TRBV10-3, the J call TRBJ2-5; D is perhaps TRBD1 (6 bases). Sequencing was performed on PBMCs. The TCR was taken from a man in his fifties or sixties in good health and CMV-seropositive. The CDR3 spells CAISESGRGAGETQYF. In DNA form, the CDR3 reads TGTGCCATCAGTGAGTCGGGCAGGGGCGCGGGAGAGACCCAGTACTTC.